Detailed here is one T cell receptor beta chain. The antigen is undetermined. For the second PCR, which ran for about 6 to 11 cycles, a sample-barcoded 5' primer and a J-beta primer mix were used. Each cDNA molecule, via a template-switch adaptor with 12 random nucleotides, was tagged. TCRdb re-derived calls from the 5' RACE reads in MiXCR, one entry per CDR3 protein. Of some 1.7 million distinct CDR3 sequences in the sample, 28% are singletons; the top ten hold more than 6%. The sample is drawn from a study of blood T cells in healthy people across ages. The study, taken as a whole, reports: Strong correlation existed between TCR beta diversity and naive T cell percentage. Aged donors had fewer naive CD4+ cells and lower diversity than long-lived donors. TCR beta diversity per million T cells fell roughly linearly with age.

The CDR3 is 13 residues long. Germline CDR1 reads SNHLY; CDR2 reads FYNNEI. The V and J ends lost 4 bases and 5 bases respectively, with 11 bases between them. The V call is TRBV2, the J call TRBJ1-2; D remains unclear. Sequenced sample: blood. The sequence was obtained from a woman in her 30s in good health. DNA of the CDR3: TGTGCCAGCAGTGTGGACCCGAGGTATGGCTACACCTTC. Protein product: CASSVDPRYGYTF.